This T cell receptor beta chain was found in a study of shared clonotypes between healthy human individuals. This CDR3 contains 15 residues. Germline values: CDR1 GTSNPN, CDR2 SVGIG (reference sequence). V lost 3 bases, J lost 10 bases, and 19 bases lay in between. Unsorted PBMC replicate PCRs drew on around 300 ng DNA, representing some 32,000 T cell genomes. This table comes from immunoSEQ multiplex PCR, and its TCRdb copy is limited to in-frame clones, with some not included. The data hold roughly 450,000 clones, with more than 65% observed a single time. Material for sequencing was PBMCs. The V gene is TRBV30, the J gene TRBJ1-6; D remains ambiguous. The source is a woman aged 40 to 49 in good health. Some clones in this sample may be carry-over from other donors' samples. The CDR3 DNA is TGTGCCTGGAGGACAATTAGGCGAGGCGTCTCACCCCTCCACTTT. This codes for CAWRTIRRGVSPLHF.